Below, 3 T cell receptor beta chains from the same sample are listed, as sequenced in a study of shared clonotypes between healthy human individuals. Clones were sequenced by immunoSEQ multiplex PCR, and TCRdb holds only the in-frame ones, with some missing. Of approximately 940,000 clones in the sample, around three quarters were seen once. The sequenced sample was memory CD4+ T cells sorted from blood. The subset is: CD45RA-negative fraction. The receptors originated from a man aged 18-30 years in good health.

This chain connects TRBV5-4 to TRBJ1-2, with TRBD1 identical over 9 bases. The V segment lost 4 bases and the J segment 4 bases; nucleotides outside the gene matches: 11. CDR3 length: 16 amino acids. The germline CDR1 and CDR2 sequences are SGHNT and YYREEE (reference sequence). Here the CDR3 reads CASSASGTGPPYGYTF. The CDR3 nucleotides are TGTGCCAGCAGCGCATCCGGGACAGGGCCTCCCTATGGCTACACCTTC.

The chain is built from TRBV11-2 and TRBJ2-2; TRBD2 matches 13 bases. V lost 4 bases, J lost 0 bases, and 2 bases stayed unmatched. This CDR3 has 17 residues. Germline V gives CDR1 SGHAT, CDR2 FQNNGV. The CDR3 loop is CASSSGLAGTNTGELFF. The CDR3 DNA is TGTGCCAGCAGCTCGGGACTAGCGGGGACGAACACCGGGGAGCTGTTTTTT.

This chain uses TRBV2 with TRBJ1-5; D remains unclear. Trimming stripped 4 bases from V and 5 bases from J, with 12 bases between. The CDR3 spans 14 residues. Germline CDR1 and CDR2: SNHLY and FYNNEI. This CDR3 is CASSGTNGDQPQHF. Written as DNA, the CDR3 is TGTGCCAGCAGTGGGACGAACGGAGATCAGCCCCAGCATTTT.